A selection of T cell receptor beta chains follows, all from one sample in a study of T-cell reconstitution after alpha-beta-depleted transplantation in children. Each CDR3 protein gets one entry after TCRdb re-called the PCR reads with MiXCR. The sample records around 87,000 distinct CDR3 sequences, approximately 8.4% being singletons. This sample comprised PBMCs from the stem cell graft donor, obtained from the stem cell graft. These receptor sequences come from a human donor who donated a stem cell graft to a child with congenital amegakaryocytic thrombocytopenia. Both conserved end residues are part of each CDR3. The D gene is left open where the match is weak. Clone size is given as once, few or many counts, or a class when the clone is expanded.

j_gene | d_gene | abundance | v_gene | CDR3nt | CDR3aa
TRBJ1-4 | . | many | TRBV20-1 | TGCAGTGCTAGAGATCGGAACGGGGAAAAACTGTTTTTT | CSARDRNGEKLFF
TRBJ2-3 | TRBD2 | many | TRBV9 | TGTGCCAGCACCCGCGCGGGAGGAGGCGCAGATACGCAGTATTTT | CASTRAGGGADTQYF
TRBJ1-5 | . | many | TRBV27 | TGTGCCAGCAGTTTAGCGGGGGGTATACAGCCCCAGCATTTT | CASSLAGGIQPQHF
TRBJ1-1 | . | many | TRBV19 | TGTGCCAGTAGTCTCCCCGGGGAGGGCACTGAAGCTTTCTTT | CASSLPGEGTEAFF
TRBJ2-1 | . | many | TRBV5-1 | TGCGCCAGCAGCTTCTATACGGGGGACATTTTCAATGAGCAGTTCTTC | CASSFYTGDIFNEQFF
TRBJ2-4 | . | many | TRBV20-1 | TGCAGTGGGCAGCGGGGACCCCAGGGGGACATTCAGTACTTC | CSGQRGPQGDIQYF
TRBJ2-2 | . | many | TRBV10-3 | TGTGCCATCAGCGACAGACAGAACACCGGGGAGCTGTTTTTT | CAISDRQNTGELFF
TRBJ1-1 | . | many | TRBV12-3/TRBV12-4 | TGTGCCAGCAGTTTAGGATACGACAGGGAAGCTTTCTTT | CASSLGYDREAFF
TRBJ2-1 | . | many | TRBV5-6 | TGTGCCAGCAGCTCCACCGGGAGCTCCTACAATGAGCAGTTCTTC | CASSSTGSSYNEQFF
TRBJ1-3 | . | many | TRBV4-3 | TGCGCCAGCAGCCAAGGCAGCGCGGCAGTCGGAAGATCTGGAAACACCATATATTTT | CASSQGSAAVGRSGNTIYF
TRBJ2-5 | . | few | TRBV20-1 | TGCAGTGCCGGTGGTGGAAGGGCCGGGACTCTCGAGACCCAGTACTTC | CSAGGGRAGTLETQYF
TRBJ2-7 | . | many | TRBV6-5 | TGTGCCAGCAGTTACTCGCCTGTCGAGCAGTACTTC | CASSYSPVEQYF
TRBJ2-3 | . | many | TRBV27 | TGTGCCAGCAGGATCACACAGGGTTCAGATACGCAGTATTTT | CASRITQGSDTQYF